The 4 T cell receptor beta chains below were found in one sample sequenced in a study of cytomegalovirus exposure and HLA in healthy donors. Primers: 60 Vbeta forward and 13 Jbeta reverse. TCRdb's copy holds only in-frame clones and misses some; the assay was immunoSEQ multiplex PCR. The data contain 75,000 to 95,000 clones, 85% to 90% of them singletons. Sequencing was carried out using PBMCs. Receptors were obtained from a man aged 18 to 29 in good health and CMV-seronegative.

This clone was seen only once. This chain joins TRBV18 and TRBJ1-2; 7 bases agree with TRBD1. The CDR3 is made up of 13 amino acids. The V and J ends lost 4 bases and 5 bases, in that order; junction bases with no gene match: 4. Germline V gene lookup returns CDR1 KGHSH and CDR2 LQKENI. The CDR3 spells CASSLGQAYGYTF. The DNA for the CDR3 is TGTGCCAGCTCACTCGGACAGGCGTATGGCTACACCTTC. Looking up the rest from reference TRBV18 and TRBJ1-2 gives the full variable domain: NAGVMQNPRHLVRRRGQEARLRCSPMKGHSHVYWYRQLPEEGLKFMVYLQKENIIDESGMPKERFSAEFPKEGPSILRIQQVVRGDSAAYFCASSLGQAYGYTFGSGTRLTVV.

The CDR3 DNA sequence: TGCAGCGCCCCTACCCTACAGGGGGCGGTTGAAAAACTGTTTTTT. Translated, it gives CSAPTLQGAVEKLFF. The rearrangement uses TRBV29-1 and TRBJ1-4; 9 positions match TRBD1. With 7 bases clipped from V and 7 bases from J, the junction kept 13 bases outside the gene matches. The CDR3 is 15 residues long. Germline assignment: CDR1 SQVTM and CDR2 ANQGSEA.

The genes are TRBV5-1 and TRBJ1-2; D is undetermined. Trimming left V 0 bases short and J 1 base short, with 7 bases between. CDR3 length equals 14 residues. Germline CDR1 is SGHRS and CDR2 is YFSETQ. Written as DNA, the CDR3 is TGCGCCAGCAGCTTGGCCGGTAATAACTATGGCTACACCTTC. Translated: CASSLAGNNYGYTF.

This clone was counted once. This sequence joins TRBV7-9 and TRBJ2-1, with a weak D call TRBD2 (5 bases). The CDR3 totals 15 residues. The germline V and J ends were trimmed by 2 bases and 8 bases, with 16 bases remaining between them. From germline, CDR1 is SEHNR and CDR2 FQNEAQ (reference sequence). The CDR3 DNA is TGTGCCAGCAGCTTAAATCGTACTAGTGGGCATGAGCAGTTCTTC. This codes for CASSLNRTSGHEQFF.